The 26 T cell receptor beta chains below were found in one sample sequenced in a study of T cell responses to AZD1222 COVID-19 vaccine. Profiling relied on immunoSEQ multiplex PCR, and the TCRdb table lists in-frame clones only, not all of them. This table has 100,000 or so clones, about 89% appearing once. The sample in question was peripheral blood, obtained on day 0 of AZD1222 vaccination. The receptors stem from an adult in good health.

V usage is TRBV13 and J usage is TRBJ2-3, with 8 bases that match TRBD2. Unmatched junction bases numbered 12, after V lost 1 base and J lost 6 bases. Germline CDR1 is PRHDT and CDR2 is FYEKMQ (reference sequence). The CDR3 length is 17 residues. CDR3 nucleotide sequence: TGTGCCAGCAGCTTAGTATCTGTGCGGGGGGCAGGGGATACGCAGTATTTT. It yields the protein CASSLVSVRGAGDTQYF. Variable domain in full (rest from reference TRBV13 and TRBJ2-3): AAGVIQSPRHLIKEKRETATLKCYPIPRHDTVYWYQQGPGQDPQFLISFYEKMQSDKGSIPDRFSAQQFSDYHSELNMSSLELGDSALYFCASSLVSVRGAGDTQYFGPGTRLTVL.

The V call is TRBV29-1, the J call TRBJ2-2, with 10 nucleotides matching TRBD1. Germline V gene data show CDR1 as SQVTM and CDR2 as ANQGSEA. Trimming removed 7 bases from V and 3 bases from J; junction bases left unmatched: 5. CDR3 length: 14 residues. DNA of the CDR3: TGCAGCGCCGGGACAGGGGTACACACCGGGGAGCTGTTTTTT. Protein sequence: CSAGTGVHTGELFF.

The V and J genes are TRBV29-1 and TRBJ2-1; D not certain. Trimming pared 7 bases from V and 8 bases from J, leaving 12 bases between. The CDR3 consists of 11 residues. Germline lookup yields CDR1 SQVTM and CDR2 ANQGSEA. The CDR3 sequence is CSGVELDEQFF. For the CDR3, the DNA is TGCAGCGGAGTCGAACTGGATGAGCAGTTCTTC.

This chain uses TRBV9 with TRBJ1-1, with D tentatively TRBD1 (6 bases). CDR1 is SGDLS, CDR2 YYNGEE, per germline. Trimming shortened V by 4 bases and J by 3 bases, and 13 bases separated the two germline ends. The CDR3 consists of 14 residues. For the CDR3, the DNA is TGTGCCAGCAGCCCACGACAGGTGTACACTGAAGCTTTCTTT. It encodes CASSPRQVYTEAFF. Variable domain in full (rest from reference TRBV9 and TRBJ1-1): DSGVTQTPKHLITATGQRVTLRCSPRSGDLSVYWYQQSLDQGLQFLIQYYNGEERAKGNILERFSAQQFPDLHSELNLSSLELGDSALYFCASSPRQVYTEAFFGQGTRLTVV.

V gene TRBV3-1 (or the pseudogene TRBV3-2) combines with J gene TRBJ2-7; 9 nucleotides line up with TRBD1. The CDR3 loop spans 14 amino acids. Germline V gene sequence: CDR1 LGHDT, CDR2 YNNKEL (reference sequence). V gave up 2 bases and J gave up 3 bases; unmatched junction bases: 2. The CDR3, as DNA: TGTGCCAGCAGCCAACTGACAGGGGGCTACGAGCAGTACTTC. Protein product: CASSQLTGGYEQYF.

Written as DNA, the CDR3 is TGTGCCAGCAGCTTAGACGGGGGGAGCAATGAGCAGTTCTTC. This codes for CASSLDGGSNEQFF. The chain carries TRBV11-3 and TRBJ2-1, with 7 nucleotides matching TRBD2. This CDR3 spans 14 amino acids. The V and J ends lost 0 bases and 6 bases, in that order; junction bases with no gene match: 2. The germline gives CDR1 SGHNT, CDR2 YENEEA.

The chain employs TRBV18 and TRBJ2-1, with a possible D match to TRBD1 (6 bases). The V gene lost 8 bases and the J gene lost 8 bases, with 19 bases spanning the gap. Germline V gene lookup returns CDR1 KGHSH and CDR2 LQKENI. The CDR3 length is 14 residues. The CDR3 reads CASASGTSGDEQFF. CDR3 coding DNA: TGTGCCAGCGCCTCCGGGACATCAGGGGATGAGCAGTTCTTC.

There are a few counts of this clone. In DNA form, the CDR3 reads TGTGCCAGCAGTTCCCGGGGGGGGACGAACACTGAAGCTTTCTTT. This gives the protein CASSSRGGTNTEAFF. The chain couples TRBV6-5 to TRBJ1-1, with D possibly TRBD1 on 5 matching bases. V was clipped by 4 bases and J by 1 base, with 13 bases between them. CDR1 is MNHEY and CDR2 is SVGAGI in the germline V gene. The CDR3 spans 15 residues.

The V and J genes are TRBV30 and TRBJ2-1; TRBD1 is a possible D gene (5 bases). The V end was cut by 3 bases, the J end by 12 bases, with 18 bases between. The length of the CDR3 is 13 residues. CDR1 is GTSNPN, CDR2 SVGIG, per germline (reference sequence). The CDR3 loop is CAWRPDTLLGQFF. The CDR3 DNA is TGTGCCTGGAGGCCGGACACCCTCCTAGGGCAGTTCTTC.

The rearrangement joins TRBV5-1 to TRBJ1-6; the match to TRBD1 covers 7 bases. The CDR3 sequence is 15 residues long. Germline trimming cut 4 bases from V and 10 bases from J; bases unmatched to any gene: 11. Germline V lookup: CDR1 SGHRS, CDR2 YFSETQ. CDR3 region: CASSPGQVENSPLHF. The CDR3 nucleotides read TGCGCCAGCAGCCCAGGACAGGTCGAGAACTCACCCCTCCACTTT.

Here the CDR3 reads CALNSGHTDTQYF. The DNA of the CDR3 is TGTGCCCTCAATTCCGGCCACACAGATACGCAGTATTTT. The chain combines TRBV6-5 with TRBJ2-3; D is ambiguous. Trimming removed 11 bases at V and 2 bases at J, with 14 bases between. Germline V gene lookup returns CDR1 MNHEY and CDR2 SVGAGI. The CDR3 has 13 residues.

The chain combines TRBV6-4 with TRBJ1-4; 7 bases agree with TRBD1. Germline V gene lookup returns CDR1 MRHNA and CDR2 SNTAGT. Trimming cost V 6 bases and J 5 bases; bases outside gene matches: 3. This CDR3 has 13 amino acids. CDR3 DNA sequence: TGTGCCAGCAGGCGGACAGGAAATGAAAAACTGTTTTTT. Amino acids: CASRRTGNEKLFF.

The chain uses TRBV6-5 and TRBJ2-7; TRBD2 agrees at 9 bases. This CDR3 comprises 15 residues. Trimming took 7 bases from V and 2 from J; bases not matched to a gene: 9. Germline assignment: CDR1 MNHEY and CDR2 SVGAGI. The CDR3 DNA is TGTGCCAGCAAGGGTCGGGCTAGCGGGACCTACGAGCAGTACTTC. This codes for CASKGRASGTYEQYF.

The CDR3 DNA is TGTGCCAGCAGCTATAACAGGGGAATACACAATGAGCAGTTCTTC. Encoded protein: CASSYNRGIHNEQFF. The chain links TRBV11-2 to TRBJ2-1; 7 nucleotides agree with TRBD1. The ends lost 4 bases at V and 5 bases at J; junction bases unmatched: 8. CDR1 and CDR2 from the germline V gene are SGHAT and FQNNGV. This CDR3 region has 15 residues.

This rearrangement joins TRBV10-2 to TRBJ1-3, with 10 bases identical to TRBD1. The V gene end was trimmed by 2 bases and the J gene end by 0 bases; junction bases not matched to a gene: 1. This CDR3 contains 16 residues. Germline V CDR1 and CDR2: WSHSY, SAAADI. Written as DNA, the CDR3 is TGCGCCAGCAGTGAGCGGACAGGGGGCTCTGGAAACACCATATATTTT. The encoded protein is CASSERTGGSGNTIYF.

The J gene is TRBJ2-1, the V gene TRBV7-9; TRBD2 aligns across 7 bases. This CDR3 contains 16 residues. Trimming cost V 0 bases and J 9 bases; bases outside gene matches: 11. Looked up from germline, CDR1 is SEHNR and CDR2 is FQNEAQ (reference sequence). The CDR3 nucleotides are TGTGCCAGCAGCTTAGCGAACCCCTGGGACTACTTTGAGCAGTTCTTC. This translates into CASSLANPWDYFEQFF.

The chain combines TRBV13 with TRBJ1-2; D remains unclear. Germline lookup yields CDR1 PRHDT and CDR2 FYEKMQ (reference sequence). The V end was cut by 1 base, the J end by 6 bases, with 12 bases between. The CDR3 runs 14 residues. The CDR3 DNA reads TGTGCCAGCAGCTTAGTGTCAGCTATTAATGGCTACACCTTC. Encoded protein: CASSLVSAINGYTF.

The chain links TRBV19 to TRBJ1-2; 7 nucleotides match TRBD1. This CDR3 is built from 14 residues. The junction had 7 bases not matched to a gene; V was cut back by 1 base and J by 8 bases. CDR1 and CDR2 (germline): LNHDA, SQIVND (reference sequence). Here the CDR3 DNA reads TGTGCCAGTAGTATAGCAGGGGGAGAATACGGCTACACCTTC. Its protein is CASSIAGGEYGYTF.

The chain's CDR3 is CASSRQGDQPQHF. The CDR3, as DNA: TGTGCCAGCAGTCGCCAGGGGGATCAGCCCCAGCATTTT. V and J are TRBV9 and TRBJ1-5, with TRBD1 matching 7 bases. V gave up 5 bases and J gave up 5 bases; unmatched junction bases: 4. The germline gives CDR1 SGDLS, CDR2 YYNGEE. The CDR3 covers 13 residues.

The chain employs TRBV7-3 and TRBJ1-1; 7 nucleotides align to TRBD1. The CDR3 loop spans 14 amino acids. With 5 bases clipped from V and 1 base from J, the junction kept 4 bases outside the gene matches. The germline V gene has CDR1 SGHTA and CDR2 FQGTGA. In DNA, the CDR3 is TGTGCCAGCAGCCCACAGGGGTCGAACACTGAAGCTTTCTTT. It translates to CASSPQGSNTEAFF.

This clone was detected only once. V usage is TRBV19 and J usage is TRBJ2-7; 9 bases map to TRBD2. The ends lost 6 bases at V and 5 bases at J; junction bases unmatched: 14. Germline loops: CDR1 LNHDA, CDR2 SQIVND (reference sequence). The CDR3 consists of 16 residues. The CDR3 region has the DNA TGTGCCAGTAGGTTGGGCGGGAGGGCCTCTTCCCACGAGCAGTACTTC. Translated, it gives CASRLGGRASSHEQYF.

The V call is TRBV2, the J call TRBJ1-4, with D possibly matching TRBD1 (5 bases). Germline V gene lookup returns CDR1 SNHLY and CDR2 FYNNEI. This CDR3 is 15 amino acids long. The ends were cut back, 1 base at V and 2 bases at J, with 8 bases in the middle. CDR3 amino acids: CASSEGGTTNEKLFF. CDR3 coding DNA: TGTGCCAGCAGTGAAGGAGGGACGACTAATGAAAAACTGTTTTTT.

This sequence joins TRBV5-1 and TRBJ2-7; TRBD2 agrees at 13 bases. Germline CDR1 reads SGHRS; CDR2 reads YFSETQ. The CDR3 length is 17 residues. The J segment lost 4 bases and the V segment lost 2 bases, leaving 9 bases of the junction unmatched. CDR3 amino acids: CASSFLEGLAGIYEQYF. CDR3 DNA: TGCGCCAGCAGCTTTCTCGAGGGACTAGCGGGAATTTACGAGCAGTACTTC.

The rearrangement uses TRBV11-2 and TRBJ2-1, with 9 nucleotides matching TRBD2. The germline V gene encodes CDR1 SGHAT and CDR2 FQNNGV. CDR3 size: 16 residues. With V trimmed by 6 bases and J by 8 bases, 14 bases remained unmatched. The CDR3 bases are TGTGCCAGCAGAGGGGGGCTAGCGGGACTCCAATATGAGCAGTTCTTC. Protein sequence: CASRGGLAGLQYEQFF.

This chain joins TRBV25-1 and TRBJ2-3; no definite D call. Trimming cost V 3 bases and J 0 bases, with 7 bases left between them. There are 14 residues in the CDR3. Germline CDR1 and CDR2: MGHDK and SYGVNS. For the CDR3, the DNA is TGTGCCAGCAGTGATAGGGCTAGCACAGATACGCAGTATTTT. Protein product: CASSDRASTDTQYF.

The chain is built from TRBV11-3 and TRBJ2-3; maybe TRBD2 (6 bases). Looked up from germline, CDR1 is SGHNT and CDR2 is YENEEA. This CDR3 spans 16 amino acids. V was trimmed by 5 bases and J by 3 bases, leaving 18 bases between them. The CDR3 region is CASSLIGTSATDTQYF. CDR3 DNA sequence: TGTGCCAGCAGCCTAATAGGGACTTCGGCAACAGATACGCAGTATTTT.